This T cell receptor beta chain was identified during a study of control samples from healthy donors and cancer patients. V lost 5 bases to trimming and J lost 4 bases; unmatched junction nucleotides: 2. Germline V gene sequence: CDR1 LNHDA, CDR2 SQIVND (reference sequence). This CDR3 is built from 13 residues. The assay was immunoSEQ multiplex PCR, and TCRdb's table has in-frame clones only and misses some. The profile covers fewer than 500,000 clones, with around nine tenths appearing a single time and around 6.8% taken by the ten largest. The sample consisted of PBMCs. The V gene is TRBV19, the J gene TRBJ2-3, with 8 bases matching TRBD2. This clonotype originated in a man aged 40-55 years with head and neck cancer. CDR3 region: CASSVSGADTQYF. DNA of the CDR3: TGTGCCAGTAGTGTTAGCGGGGCAGATACGCAGTATTTT.